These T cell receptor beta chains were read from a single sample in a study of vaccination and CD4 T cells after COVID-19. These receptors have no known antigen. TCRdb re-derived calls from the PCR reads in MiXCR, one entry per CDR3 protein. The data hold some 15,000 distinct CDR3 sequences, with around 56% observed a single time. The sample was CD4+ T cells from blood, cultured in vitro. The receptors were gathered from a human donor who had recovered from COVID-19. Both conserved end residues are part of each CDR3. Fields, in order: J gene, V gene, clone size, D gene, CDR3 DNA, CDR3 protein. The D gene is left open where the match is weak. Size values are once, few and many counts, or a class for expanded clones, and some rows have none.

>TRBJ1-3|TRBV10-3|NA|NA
TGTGCCATCAGTGAGTCGGAGTTCGGCGGTGCCTCAGGAGACACCATATATTTT
CAISESEFGGASGDTIYF
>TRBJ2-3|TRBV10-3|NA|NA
TGTGCCATCAGTGAGGAGCGCAGGGTTGGAGATACGCAGTATTTT
CAISEERRVGDTQYF
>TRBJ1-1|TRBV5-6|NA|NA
TGTGCCAGCAGCTTGGATACAGGGCTCAGAGCTTTCTTT
CASSLDTGLRAFF
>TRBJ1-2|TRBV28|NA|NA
TGTGCCAGCAGTTTTCGGAGGTCGCGACCCGCACCCTATGGCTACACCTTC
CASSFRRSRPAPYGYTF
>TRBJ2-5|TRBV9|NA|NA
TGTGCCAGCAGCGGCGAGGCAGAGACCCAGTACTTC
CASSGEAETQYF
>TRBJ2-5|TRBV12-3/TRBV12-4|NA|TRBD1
TGTGCCAGCAGTTTAAGACAGGGGTACCAAGAGACCCAGTACTTC
CASSLRQGYQETQYF
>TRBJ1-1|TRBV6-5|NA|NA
TGTGCCAGCAGTTACGGTAGGGGGGGCGTGAACACTGAAGCTTTCTTT
CASSYGRGGVNTEAFF
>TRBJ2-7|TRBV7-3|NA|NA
TGTGCCAGCAGCCCCGGCCCGGACTACGAGCAGTACTTC
CASSPGPDYEQYF
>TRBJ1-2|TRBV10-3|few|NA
TGTGCCACCAAAAAGCCGAACAGCTATGGCTACACCTTC
CATKKPNSYGYTF
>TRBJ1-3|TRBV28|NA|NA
TGTGCCAGCAGTCGGACAGACTCTGGAAACACCATATATTTT
CASSRTDSGNTIYF
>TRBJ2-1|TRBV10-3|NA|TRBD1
TGTGCCAAAAGCCCGGGACAGGGTAGTGAGCAGTTCTTC
CAKSPGQGSEQFF
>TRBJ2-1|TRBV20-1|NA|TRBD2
TGCAGTGCTACTCAGGGCGGGAGTGAGCAGTTCTTC
CSATQGGSEQFF
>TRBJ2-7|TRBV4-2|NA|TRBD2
TGTGCCAGCAGCCAAGCTAGCGGGAGATTAGGCGAGCAGTACTTC
CASSQASGRLGEQYF
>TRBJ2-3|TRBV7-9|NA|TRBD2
TGTGCCAGCAGCTTTGGTAGCGGGAGCTCAGATACGCAGTATTTT
CASSFGSGSSDTQYF
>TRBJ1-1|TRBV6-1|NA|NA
TGTGCCAGCAGTGAAACCCCTAACAGGGATGCTTTCTTT
CASSETPNRDAFF
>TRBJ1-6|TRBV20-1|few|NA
TGCAGTGCTAGCCAGGGAGGCGGGTCACCCCTCCACTTT
CSASQGGGSPLHF
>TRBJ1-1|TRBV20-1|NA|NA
TGCAGTGCTAGATCGGACAGGAACACTGAAGCTTTCTTT
CSARSDRNTEAFF
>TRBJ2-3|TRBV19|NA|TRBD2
TGTGCCAGTAGTCGAGCGGGGTGGTCCACAGATACGCAGTATTTT
CASSRAGWSTDTQYF
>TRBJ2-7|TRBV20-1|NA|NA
TGCAGTGCTAGTAGGGGAGACTATCTAGGTGAGCAGTACTTC
CSASRGDYLGEQYF
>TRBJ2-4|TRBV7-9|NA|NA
TGTGCCAGCAGGACCGAGGGAAACATTCAGTACTTC
CASRTEGNIQYF
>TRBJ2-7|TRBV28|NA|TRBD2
TGTGCCAACCCCTGGGGACTAGCGGAGTCAAGTCCCACCTACGAGCAGTACTTC
CANPWGLAESSPTYEQYF
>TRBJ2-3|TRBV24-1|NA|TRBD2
TGTGCCACCAGTGATCCAGTCGCAGCGGGAGCCACTAGCACAGATACGCAGTATTTT
CATSDPVAAGATSTDTQYF
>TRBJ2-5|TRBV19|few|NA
TGTGCCAGTAGTATCCAGGGTGGGTCTGAGACCCAGTACTTC
CASSIQGGSETQYF
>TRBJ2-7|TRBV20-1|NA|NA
TGCAGTGCCCACCCAGCGGGTACTGGGGAGCAGTACTTC
CSAHPAGTGEQYF
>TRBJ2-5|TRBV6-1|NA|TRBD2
TGTGCCGGTTCGCGGGTAGCGGGAGGTTTAGAGACCCAGTACTTC
CAGSRVAGGLETQYF
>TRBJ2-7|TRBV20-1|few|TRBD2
TGCAGTGCTAGCGGGACTAGCGGGACATCCTACGAGCAGTACTTC
CSASGTSGTSYEQYF
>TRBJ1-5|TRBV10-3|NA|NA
TGTGCCATCAGGACAGGTCAGCCCCAGCATTTT
CAIRTGQPQHF
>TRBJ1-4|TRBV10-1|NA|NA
TGCGCCAGCAGTGACAGGCGAGGAGAAAAACTGTTTTTT
CASSDRRGEKLFF